The next 14 T cell receptor beta chains were all read from a single sample in a study of Graves' ophthalmopathy and Graves' hyperthyroidism. TCR beta CDR3 amplification used RNA transcripts. The first round was an RT-PCR with HTBI primers, and the second round was a multiplex PCR. MiXCR, applied by TCRdb to the multiplex PCR reads, yields one record per CDR3 protein. The sample contains under 350,000 distinct CDR3 sequences, 17% of which appear only once. The sample consisted of peripheral blood. The origin of the receptors is an adult man with Graves' ophthalmopathy.

This clonotype occurred many times. The CDR3 sequence is CAWSVRGGAFF. The CDR3 region has the DNA TGTGCCTGGAGTGTACGGGGGGGAGCTTTCTTT. The chain employs TRBV30 and TRBJ1-1, with TRBD1 as a possible D gene (5 bases). The V gene's germline CDR1 is GTSNPN and CDR2 SVGIG (reference sequence). CDR3 size: 11 residues. V was pared by 0 bases and J by 10 bases, with 9 bases between.

The sample holds many counts of this clonotype. The chain couples TRBV28 to TRBJ1-5; unclear D gene. This CDR3 region has 13 residues. Trimming removed 6 bases at V and 2 bases at J, with 8 bases between. Germline lookup yields CDR1 MDHEN and CDR2 SYDVKM. Here the CDR3 reads CASRERGNQPQHF. For the CDR3, the DNA is TGTGCCAGCAGGGAGAGGGGCAATCAGCCCCAGCATTTT.

The V call is TRBV7-2, the J call TRBJ1-2, with TRBD1 as a possible D gene (5 bases). Germline V CDR1 and CDR2: SGHTA, FQGNSA. This CDR3 region has 15 residues. V lost 1 base, J lost 2 bases, and 11 bases lay in between. The CDR3, as DNA: TGTGCCAGCAGCTTAGGGTACAGGTCGAACTATGGCTACACCTTC. This codes for CASSLGYRSNYGYTF.

At least ten counts were recorded for this clonotype. CDR3 bases: TGTGCTAGTGGACCGGGGACTACACCACGAGAGACCCAGTACTTC. Its protein is CASGPGTTPRETQYF. The V and J genes are TRBV12-5 and TRBJ2-5; TRBD2 matches at 7 bases. The V segment lost 6 bases and the J segment 4 bases; nucleotides outside the gene matches: 11. CDR1 is LGHNT, CDR2 FRNRAP, per germline. The CDR3 runs to 15 residues.

CDR3 sequence (DNA): TGTGCCAGCAGTCGTGGACAGGGCCACGAGCAGTACTTC. This gives the protein CASSRGQGHEQYF. This rearrangement joins TRBV27 to TRBJ2-7, with 8 bases fitting TRBD1. The germline gives CDR1 MNHEY, CDR2 SMNVEV (reference sequence). The CDR3 is 13 amino acids. The trim removed 5 bases at V and 5 bases at J, leaving 5 bases unmatched.

J is TRBJ2-5 and V is TRBV5-6; 10 bases fit TRBD2. Germline loops: CDR1 SGHDT, CDR2 YYEEEE. Germline trimming cut 2 bases from V and 4 bases from J; bases unmatched to any gene: 8. This CDR3 spans 16 amino acids. The CDR3 spells CASSFSSGGAGETQYF. CDR3 sequence (DNA): TGTGCCAGCAGCTTTTCGAGCGGGGGGGCGGGAGAGACCCAGTACTTC. The full variable domain, with the rest looked up from reference TRBV5-6 and TRBJ2-5, is DAGVTQSPTHLIKTRGQQVTLRCSPKSGHDTVSWYQQALGQGPQFIFQYYEEEERQRGNFPDRFSGHQFPNYSSELNVNALLLGDSALYLCASSFSSGGAGETQYFGPGTRLLVL.

This clonotype was seen ten or more times. The V call is TRBV12-3 or TRBV12-4, the J call TRBJ2-7; D ambiguous. The CDR3 runs to 14 residues. V was shortened by 3 bases and J by 0 bases, with 9 bases between the two germline ends. As DNA, the CDR3 is TGTGCCAGCAGTTTTAATCGAGGCTCCTACGAGCAGTACTTC. Translation: CASSFNRGSYEQYF.

V gene TRBV7-8 combines with J gene TRBJ1-5; D remains unclear. From germline, CDR1 is SGHVS and CDR2 FQNEAQ. Trimming shortened V by 3 bases and J by 0 bases, and 6 bases separated the two germline ends. The CDR3 is 14 residues long. CDR3 in DNA: TGTGCCAGCAGCTTCGAATATAGCAATCAGCCCCAGCATTTT. This codes for CASSFEYSNQPQHF.

This rearrangement joins TRBV9 to TRBJ1-1, with unresolved D. This CDR3 has 14 amino acids. Germline lookup yields CDR1 SGDLS and CDR2 YYNGEE. V was cut by 1 base and J by 6 bases, with 13 bases left in between. The CDR3 here is CASSVNFLNAEAFF. For the CDR3, the DNA is TGTGCCAGCAGCGTAAATTTCCTAAACGCTGAAGCTTTCTTT. Together with reference TRBV9 and TRBJ1-1, the CDR3 gives the full variable domain: DSGVTQTPKHLITATGQRVTLRCSPRSGDLSVYWYQQSLDQGLQFLIQYYNGEERAKGNILERFSAQQFPDLHSELNLSSLELGDSALYFCASSVNFLNAEAFFGQGTRLTVV.

The chain has TRBV12-3 or TRBV12-4 and TRBJ1-5, with D perhaps TRBD1 (6 bases). This CDR3 is built from 15 residues. V was pared by 5 bases and J by 5 bases, with 16 bases between. DNA of the CDR3: TGTGCCAGCAGTATCCTAGACAGGTGGGATCAGCCCCAGCATTTT. Translated: CASSILDRWDQPQHF.

The chain is built from TRBV27 and TRBJ2-5, with 14 bases that match TRBD2. V was pared by 6 bases and J by 5 bases, with 2 bases of the junction left unmatched. Germline V CDR1 and CDR2: MNHEY, SMNVEV (reference sequence). The CDR3 covers 14 residues. The CDR3 sequence: CASRRTSGRETQYF. In nucleotides, the CDR3 is TGTGCCAGCAGGCGGACTAGCGGGAGGGAGACCCAGTACTTC.

This clonotype showed up many times. This chain joins TRBV3-1 and TRBJ2-5, with D possibly matching TRBD2 (5 bases). The CDR3 has 14 residues. Trimming took off 4 bases at V and 7 bases at J, with 16 bases between the two ends. Germline assignment: CDR1 LGHDT and CDR2 YNNKEL (reference sequence). This chain's CDR3 is CASSPDRFGGTQYF. The CDR3 bases are TGTGCCAGCAGCCCCGATCGGTTCGGAGGGACCCAGTACTTC.

This clonotype was seen repeatedly, ten times or more. This chain joins TRBV2 and TRBJ1-1; D is unresolved. The V gene lost 6 bases and the J gene lost 7 bases, with 12 bases spanning the gap. The germline gives CDR1 SNHLY, CDR2 FYNNEI. The CDR3 runs to 12 residues. The CDR3 here is CASRAESYEAFF. CDR3 DNA: TGTGCCAGCAGGGCAGAATCCTATGAAGCTTTCTTT.

This clonotype was seen once. The chain couples TRBV4-1 to TRBJ2-5, with 9 nucleotides matching TRBD2. Losses at the gene ends were 2 bases for V and 3 bases for J; bases not matched to a gene: 7. The CDR3 sequence is 16 residues long. The germline V gene encodes CDR1 MGHRA and CDR2 YSYEKL. The CDR3 DNA reads as TGCGCCAGCAGCCAAACTTCTGCGGGAGGGAAAGAGACCCAGTACTTC. This encodes CASSQTSAGGKETQYF.